These 28 T cell receptor beta chains were all obtained from the same sample, sequenced in a study of blood T cell repertoires in COVID-19. Using immunoSEQ multiplex PCR, the repertoire was profiled, and TCRdb retains in-frame clones only, with some absent. The sample lists about 110,000 clones; approximately 67% were seen once. The sequencing sample was made of peripheral blood. Receptor source: a woman aged 60 to 75 with acute or convalescent COVID-19.

The chain employs TRBV27 and TRBJ2-7, with 8 bases fitting TRBD2. Germline V gene lookup returns CDR1 MNHEY and CDR2 SMNVEV (reference sequence). The CDR3 covers 15 residues. Losses at the gene ends were 6 bases for V and 4 bases for J; bases not matched to a gene: 11. This chain's CDR3 is CASSSRGGGGYEQYF. The CDR3, as DNA: TGTGCCAGCAGCTCCCGAGGAGGCGGGGGGTACGAGCAGTACTTC.

V is TRBV30 and J is TRBJ1-6; 7 bases match TRBD1. CDR1 is GTSNPN, CDR2 SVGIG, per germline (reference sequence). The CDR3 length is 14 residues. With 1 base clipped from V and 10 bases from J, the junction kept 7 bases outside the gene matches. In DNA, the CDR3 is TGTGCCTGGAGTGCGACAGGGTTGAGGTCACCCCTCCACTTT. Protein sequence: CAWSATGLRSPLHF.

A word on this clone: This specimen includes other DNA sequences encoding the same CDR3. The rearrangement links TRBV19 to TRBJ2-1, with 8 bases fitting TRBD2. V was pared by 3 bases and J by 5 bases, with 15 bases of the junction left unmatched. Germline V gene data show CDR1 as LNHDA and CDR2 as SQIVND (reference sequence). The CDR3 has 18 residues. As DNA, the CDR3 is TGTGCCAGTAGTATCGGGGGGGGGAGCCTAGGGCCCGACAATGAGCAGTTCTTC. Translated: CASSIGGGSLGPDNEQFF.

This sequence joins TRBV25-1 and TRBJ1-4, with D perhaps matching TRBD1 (6 bases). Trimming removed 3 bases from V and 7 bases from J, with 15 bases in between. The CDR3 extends over 15 amino acids. CDR1 is MGHDK and CDR2 is SYGVNS in the germline V gene. The CDR3 reads CASSERGGFSEKLFF. The CDR3 DNA reads TGTGCCAGCAGTGAGCGAGGGGGTTTTAGTGAAAAACTGTTTTTT.

This chain joins TRBV20-1 and TRBJ1-2, with 8 bases aligning to TRBD1. The CDR3 runs to 15 residues. The germline CDR1 and CDR2 sequences are DFQATT and SNEGSKA (reference sequence). Losses at the gene ends were 3 bases for V and 3 bases for J; bases not matched to a gene: 9. CDR3 in amino acids: CSASDRGSRDYGYTF. CDR3 coding DNA: TGCAGTGCTAGTGACAGGGGCTCCAGGGACTATGGCTACACCTTC.

Only a few counts were recorded for this clone. This rearrangement joins TRBV6-6 to TRBJ1-1, with TRBD1 matching 8 bases. This CDR3 is 15 amino acids long. V was clipped by 3 bases and J by 5 bases; unmatched bases: 8. Germline V gives CDR1 MNHNY, CDR2 SVGAGI (reference sequence). The CDR3 region has the DNA TGTGCCAGCAGTTATAGGACAGGGCGGGGGACTGAAGCTTTCTTT. It translates to CASSYRTGRGTEAFF.

About this clone itself: The sample contains more than one DNA sequence encoding this CDR3. This chain links TRBV2 with TRBJ1-5; 8 positions match TRBD1. Germline lookup yields CDR1 SNHLY and CDR2 FYNNEI. The CDR3 sequence is 15 residues long. V shed 5 bases and J 2 bases; nucleotides not matched to a gene: 5. The CDR3 region has the DNA TGTGCCAGCAGTCCGCAGGGGGCTGGCAATCAGCCCCAGCATTTT. It translates to CASSPQGAGNQPQHF.

DNA of the CDR3: TGTGCCAGCAGCTTCGTAGGCGGCACCGGGGAGCTGTTTTTT. As protein: CASSFVGGTGELFF. The chain recombines TRBV7-9 with TRBJ2-2, with D unclear. The CDR3 is made up of 14 amino acids. Germline V gives CDR1 SEHNR, CDR2 FQNEAQ (reference sequence). V gave up 3 bases and J gave up 4 bases, with 9 bases separating them.

V is TRBV7-9 and J is TRBJ1-1; D possibly corresponds to TRBD1 (6 bases). The CDR3 is 17 residues long. Germline CDR1 SEHNR, CDR2 FQNEAQ (reference sequence). Trimming left V 3 bases short and J 0 bases short, with 17 bases between. CDR3 in DNA: TGTGCCAGCAGCTTCGCCGGGACATACCGACTGAACACTGAAGCTTTCTTT. Protein product: CASSFAGTYRLNTEAFF.

The V and J genes are TRBV27 and TRBJ2-6, with D perhaps matching TRBD2 (5 bases). The germline gives CDR1 MNHEY, CDR2 SMNVEV (reference sequence). The CDR3 length is 14 residues. Between the trimmed V and J ends, which lost 8 bases and 0 bases, there was a span of 8 bases. DNA for the CDR3: TGTGCCAGCCGAGGGTTCTCTGGGGCCAACGTCCTGACTTTC. Encoded protein: CASRGFSGANVLTF.

This chain connects TRBV12-3 or TRBV12-4 to TRBJ1-2, with D possibly being TRBD1 (6 bases). CDR3 length equals 13 residues. V lost 5 bases, J lost 4 bases, and 11 bases lay in between. The CDR3 is CASSPGAFYGYTF. In nucleotides, the CDR3 is TGTGCCAGCAGTCCAGGGGCCTTCTATGGCTACACCTTC.

The gene calls are TRBV6-5 and TRBJ1-5; perhaps TRBD1 as D (5 bases). V was trimmed by 5 bases and J by 9 bases, leaving 11 bases between them. The CDR3 has 12 amino acids. Germline CDR1 is MNHEY and CDR2 is SVGAGI. The CDR3 bases are TGTGCCAGCAGTCGACCCGGGGGGCCCCAGCATTTT. Translated: CASSRPGGPQHF.

This chain connects TRBV27 to TRBJ1-2; 7 bases are a match to TRBD1. The CDR3 covers 12 residues. CDR1 is MNHEY, CDR2 SMNVEV, per germline (reference sequence). Losses at the gene ends were 6 bases for V and 8 bases for J; bases not matched to a gene: 6. In DNA form, the CDR3 reads TGTGCCAGCAGCGACAGGGTTAGAGGCTACACCTTC. This codes for CASSDRVRGYTF.

There are a few counts of this clone. The gene calls are TRBV18 and TRBJ2-5; D gene uncertain. This CDR3 has 14 amino acids. V lost 2 bases, J lost 3 bases, and 10 bases lay in between. Germline assignment: CDR1 KGHSH and CDR2 LQKENI. This CDR3 reads CASSPVYYEETQYF. CDR3 nucleotides: TGTGCCAGCTCACCAGTTTACTATGAAGAGACCCAGTACTTC.

This chain uses TRBV7-2 with TRBJ1-6; TRBD1 might be the D (5 bases). Germline V gene lookup returns CDR1 SGHTA and CDR2 FQGNSA. CDR3 length: 17 amino acids. Between the trimmed V and J ends, which lost 5 bases and 0 bases, there was a span of 14 bases. The CDR3 loop is CASSNLGGSSYNSPLHF. CDR3 DNA sequence: TGTGCCAGCAGCAACCTCGGGGGGAGCTCCTATAATTCACCCCTCCACTTT.

This chain connects TRBV7-7 to TRBJ2-7, with 10 nucleotides matching TRBD2. Trimming removed 3 bases from V and 3 bases from J; junction bases left unmatched: 8. In germline, CDR1 is SSHAT, CDR2 FNYEAQ (reference sequence). CDR3 length: 16 residues. The CDR3 nucleotides are TGTGCCAGCAGCTTGGGGCGGGGGACTAGCGTCTACGAGCAGTACTTC. It yields the protein CASSLGRGTSVYEQYF.

In DNA form, the CDR3 reads TGTGCCAGCAGAGGGGGGGGCCGCGCAGATACGCAGTATTTT. Its protein is CASRGGGRADTQYF. The genes are TRBV6-5 and TRBJ2-3, with D perhaps TRBD2 (7 bases). CDR1 and CDR2 (germline): MNHEY, SVGAGI. This CDR3 spans 14 amino acids. V gave up 6 bases and J gave up 4 bases, with 14 bases separating them.

This clone appeared a few times. This chain connects TRBV5-1 to TRBJ2-3, with D tentatively TRBD1 (6 bases). The CDR3 is 15 residues long. In germline, CDR1 is SGHRS, CDR2 YFSETQ. V was shortened by 0 bases and J by 4 bases, with 12 bases between the two germline ends. The CDR3 is CASSLARGSADTQYF. As DNA, the CDR3 is TGCGCCAGCAGCTTGGCCAGGGGATCTGCAGATACGCAGTATTTT.

The chain combines TRBV18 with TRBJ2-3; D possibly corresponds to TRBD2 (5 bases). V was trimmed by 2 bases and J by 0 bases, leaving 15 bases between them. Germline assignment: CDR1 KGHSH and CDR2 LQKENI. This CDR3 contains 17 residues. The CDR3 DNA follows: TGTGCCAGCTCACCATTTAGCGATCTTCTTAGCACAGATACGCAGTATTTT. This gives the protein CASSPFSDLLSTDTQYF.

The rearrangement links TRBV6-4 to TRBJ1-2; weak D call: TRBD1 (5 bases). There are 12 residues in the CDR3. CDR1 and CDR2 (germline): MRHNA, SNTAGT. Trimming left V 9 bases short and J 3 bases short, with 11 bases between. The DNA of the CDR3 is TGTGCCAGGCTCATAGGGGACTATGGCTACACCTTC. It codes for CARLIGDYGYTF.

The chain is built from TRBV12-5 and TRBJ1-5; D unresolved. Germline V CDR1 and CDR2: LGHNT, FRNRAP. Deletions cut 6 bases from V and 6 bases from J, with 9 bases between. This CDR3 spans 12 amino acids. DNA of the CDR3: TGTGCTAGTGGCCTTGCGGGTCAGCCCCAGCATTTT. Protein: CASGLAGQPQHF.

This chain uses TRBV10-3 with TRBJ2-3; TRBD2 matches 7 bases. Germline CDR1 reads ENHRY; CDR2 reads SYGVKD. Trimming removed 0 bases from V and 2 bases from J; junction bases left unmatched: 2. This CDR3 comprises 15 residues. DNA for the CDR3: TGTGCCATCAGTGAGTCGCGGGGGACCACAGATACGCAGTATTTT. Its protein product is CAISESRGTTDTQYF.

The chain couples TRBV3-1 (or the pseudogene TRBV3-2) to TRBJ1-2; 8 bases agree with TRBD1. CDR1 is LGHDT, CDR2 YNNKEL, per germline (reference sequence). CDR3 length: 14 amino acids. Germline trimming cut 3 bases from V and 2 bases from J; bases unmatched to any gene: 2. CDR3 residues: CASSHGTGNYGYTF. CDR3 DNA: TGTGCCAGCAGCCACGGGACAGGAAACTATGGCTACACCTTC.

The V gene is TRBV7-2, the J gene TRBJ2-1; no clear D gene. Deletions cut 1 base from V and 6 bases from J, with 10 bases between. Germline assignment: CDR1 SGHTA and CDR2 FQGNSA. This CDR3 has 14 residues. The CDR3 region is CASSLVSASNEQFF. Written as DNA, the CDR3 is TGTGCCAGCAGCTTAGTTTCAGCGTCCAATGAGCAGTTCTTC.

This sequence joins TRBV7-9 and TRBJ1-4; D might be TRBD1 (6 bases). Germline V CDR1 and CDR2: SEHNR, FQNEAQ (reference sequence). This CDR3 has 15 amino acids. Trimming left V 2 bases short and J 4 bases short, with 11 bases between. The CDR3 sequence is CASSLIQGDNEKLFF. Here the CDR3 DNA reads TGTGCCAGCAGCTTAATACAGGGAGATAATGAAAAACTGTTTTTT. The full variable domain, rest sourced from reference TRBV7-9 and TRBJ1-4, is DTGVSQNPRHKITKRGQNVTFRCDPISEHNRLYWYRQTLGQGPEFLTYFQNEAQLEKSRLLSDRFSAERPKGSFSTLEIQRTEQGDSAMYLCASSLIQGDNEKLFFGSGTQLSVL.

The genes are TRBV4-3 and TRBJ2-3, with D perhaps matching TRBD2 (7 bases). Germline V gene data show CDR1 as LGHNA and CDR2 as YSLEER. V lost 4 bases and J 2 bases, leaving 16 bases between the germline ends. The CDR3 has 16 amino acids. CDR3 coding DNA: TGCGCCAGCAGCCCGGGGACGGGGGGCACCACAGATACGCAGTATTTT. This sequence encodes CASSPGTGGTTDTQYF.

This chain links TRBV2 with TRBJ1-5; D remains unclear. Germline CDR1 SNHLY, CDR2 FYNNEI. V lost 8 bases and J lost 1, with 6 bases in between. The CDR3 is 12 amino acids. In nucleotides, the CDR3 is TGTGCCAGCCGGTGGAGCAATCAGCCCCAGCATTTT. As protein: CASRWSNQPQHF.

This chain connects TRBV18 to TRBJ1-5; D is undetermined. The germline V gene has CDR1 KGHSH and CDR2 LQKENI. This CDR3 has 13 residues. V dropped 3 bases and J dropped 5 bases, with 8 bases sitting between them. Here the CDR3 reads CASSPYQDQPQHF. The CDR3 DNA is TGTGCCAGCTCACCCTACCAGGATCAGCCCCAGCATTTT.